This T cell receptor beta chain was recorded in a study of T cells in Graves' hyperthyroidism and ophthalmopathy. Study summary: Specimen type is peripheral blood, collected at initial diagnosis prior to any treatment. General observations from the study: The model forecast ophthalmopathy, anticipating it by a median about six months before onset. Blood also contained most expanded thyroid clonotypes above 0.001.

It was RNA transcripts that yielded the amplified TCR beta CDR3 regions. TCR CDR3 regions were first amplified by RT-PCR with HTBI primers. TCRdb used MiXCR to reprocess the multiplex PCR reads, holding one entry per CDR3 protein. The table lists 200,000 to 250,000 distinct CDR3 sequences, about 17% of them singletons, with under 35% in the top ten. Inclusion characteristics of ophthalmopathy patients comprised a Clinical Activity Score of at least 3, a NOSPECS grade of at least 4, and duration under 3 months. Trimming removed 6 bases at V and 2 bases at J, with 14 bases between. The CDR3 is made up of 14 amino acids. The germline V gene has CDR1 SGHTA and CDR2 FQGNSA. This clonotype came up many times. Its antigen is not identified.

The sample consisted of blood. This sequence was found in a young woman with Graves' ophthalmopathy. The rearrangement joins TRBV7-2 to TRBJ2-7; tentatively, D is TRBD1 (5 bases). The CDR3 nucleotides are TGTGCCAGCAGGGCAGGGTCGATGGCCTACGAGCAGTACTTC. Translation: CASRAGSMAYEQYF.